This is a list of T cell receptor beta chains from one sample in a study of control samples from healthy donors and cancer patients. Repertoires were generated with immunoSEQ multiplex PCR, while TCRdb's copy carries only in-frame clones and drops some. The sample gives around 74,000 clones, 80% to 95% of which show up once; 5.5% to 6.5% is in the top ten. Source material: blood. The source is a woman between 55 and 75 years old in good health. The CDR3 runs from the conserved cysteine through the conserved F or W. The D gene is left open where the match is weak. For some rows the clone size is stated as once, few or many, or as a class when expanded; others skip it.

>NA|NA|TRBV2|12|TRBJ2-2
CASSAGTGELFF
TGTGCCAGCAGTGCAGGAACCGGGGAGCTGTTTTTT
>once|TRBD1|TRBV19|12|TRBJ1-6
CASNGQDSPLHF
TGTGCCAGTAATGGACAGGATTCACCCCTCCACTTT
>few|NA|TRBV19|15|TRBJ1-5
CASSMGGQQNQPQHF
TGTGCCAGTAGTATGGGCGGACAGCAGAATCAGCCCCAGCATTTT
>few|NA|TRBV6-1|15|TRBJ2-7
CASSEAPGVTYEQYF
TGTGCCAGCAGTGAAGCGCCTGGGGTTACCTACGAGCAGTACTTC
>NA|NA|TRBV6-6|14|TRBJ1-1
CASTLDTQYTEAFF
TGTGCCAGCACCTTGGACACGCAATACACTGAAGCTTTCTTT
>NA|TRBD1|TRBV3-1/TRBV3-2|16|TRBJ1-5
CASSPGTGPSNQPQHF
TGTGCCAGCAGCCCAGGGACAGGTCCTAGCAATCAGCCCCAGCATTTT
>once|NA|TRBV28|14|TRBJ2-7
CASSLRDTNYEQYF
TGTGCCAGCAGTTTGAGGGACACCAACTACGAGCAGTACTTC
>once|NA|TRBV9|18|TRBJ2-1
CASSVAVAGQGGANEQFF
TGTGCCAGCAGCGTAGCCGTAGCGGGACAGGGAGGGGCGAATGAGCAGTTCTTC
>NA|NA|TRBV7-3|16|TRBJ2-1
CASSLWAGGSYNEQFF
TGTGCCAGCAGCTTATGGGCCGGGGGCTCCTACAATGAGCAGTTCTTC
>NA|NA|TRBV12-3/TRBV12-4|13|TRBJ2-7
CASSSGVGPWQYF
TGTGCCAGCAGTTCGGGGGTGGGTCCGTGGCAGTACTTC
>NA|NA|TRBV28|15|TRBJ1-1
CASSPGTWSRTEAFF
TGTGCCAGCAGTCCTGGGACATGGTCGCGTACTGAAGCTTTCTTT
>NA|TRBD1|TRBV3-1/TRBV3-2|17|TRBJ1-6
CASSPQLPGQGNSPLHF
TGTGCCAGCAGCCCACAGCTCCCGGGACAGGGCAATTCACCCCTCCACTTT
>once|NA|TRBV5-4|14|TRBJ2-7
CASSLGAVTYEQYF
TGTGCCAGCAGCTTGGGGGCGGTTACCTACGAGCAGTACTTC
>once|TRBD1|TRBV28|15|TRBJ1-5
CASSFLTGGDQPQHF
TGTGCCAGCAGTTTCCTAACAGGGGGCGATCAGCCCCAGCATTTT
>NA|NA|TRBV4-1|15|TRBJ1-5
CASSPSGVSNQPQHF
TGCGCCAGCAGCCCTTCAGGGGTCAGCAATCAGCCCCAGCATTTT
>NA|NA|TRBV6-5|14|TRBJ1-5
CASSYGGWHQPQHF
TGTGCCAGCAGTTACGGGGGTTGGCATCAGCCCCAGCATTTT
>NA|NA|TRBV18|13|TRBJ1-1
CASSPEGDTEAFF
TGTGCCAGCTCACCCGAGGGGGACACTGAAGCTTTCTTT
>once|NA|TRBV7-2|14|TRBJ2-3
CASSLEGRTDTQYF
TGTGCCAGCAGCTTGGAGGGGCGCACAGATACGCAGTATTTT
>NA|NA|TRBV24-1|13|TRBJ2-5
CATADGGRETQYF
TGTGCCACCGCGGATGGGGGGCGGGAGACCCAGTACTTC
>NA|NA|TRBV5-5|14|TRBJ1-3
CASSLEGSGNTIYF
TGTGCCAGCAGCTTGGAAGGGTCTGGAAACACCATATATTTT
>NA|TRBD1|TRBV5-6|17|TRBJ1-3
CASSLPGQGRFGNTIYF
TGTGCCAGCAGCCTACCGGGACAGGGTCGTTTTGGAAACACCATATATTTT
>NA|TRBD1|TRBV28|17|TRBJ1-1
CASSLRDRGIMNTEAFF
TGTGCCAGCAGTCTCCGGGACAGGGGGATCATGAACACTGAAGCTTTCTTT
>NA|NA|TRBV7-9|12|TRBJ1-3
CASSLSGNTIYF
TGTGCCAGCAGCCTCTCTGGAAACACCATATATTTT
>once|NA|TRBV7-2|16|TRBJ2-2
CASSATGTPSTGELFF
TGTGCCAGCAGCGCTACCGGGACACCGAGCACCGGGGAGCTGTTTTTT
>NA|NA|TRBV3-1/TRBV3-2|18|TRBJ1-4
CASSQPLDFRVGNEKLFF
TGTGCCAGCAGCCAACCCCTAGATTTCAGGGTTGGTAATGAAAAACTGTTTTTT
>NA|NA|TRBV10-3|11|TRBJ1-6
CAISEGSPLHF
TGTGCCATCAGTGAAGGATCACCCCTCCACTTT
>NA|NA|TRBV28|14|TRBJ2-7
CASSLPHNRDEQYF
TGTGCCAGCAGCTTACCCCACAACAGGGACGAGCAGTACTTC
>NA|NA|TRBV16|16|TRBJ1-6
CASSRSSRAKDSPLHF
TGTGCCAGCAGCCGGTCGTCAAGGGCTAAGGATTCACCCCTCCACTTT
>NA|TRBD2|TRBV10-3|14|TRBJ2-5
CAIRDFREGETQYF
TGTGCCATCAGGGACTTCCGGGAGGGAGAGACCCAGTACTTC